This TCR beta chain was captured in a study of T cells in Graves' hyperthyroidism and ophthalmopathy. The V and J ends lost 4 bases and 9 bases respectively, with 13 bases between them. From germline, CDR1 is MDHEN and CDR2 SYDVKM. The CDR3 extends over 13 amino acids. Points from the study as a whole: Ophthalmopathy could be told apart from stable hyperthyroidism with a 13 V-J model.

RNA transcripts served as the template for amplifying TCR beta CDR3 regions. With the HTBI primer set, the TCR CDR3 went through a first round of RT-PCR. Each CDR3 protein is one row after TCRdb ran MiXCR on the multiplex PCR reads. The repertoire includes more than 350,000 distinct CDR3 sequences, roughly 15% of them detected once, and roughly 19% sits in the top ten. This clonotype was picked up many times. Its antigen remains unidentified. Sequences were obtained from blood. This TCR was sampled from a woman in her sixties or seventies with Graves' ophthalmopathy. This chain uses TRBV28 with TRBJ2-1, with D perhaps matching TRBD2 (5 bases). The CDR3 loop reads CASSSPRGSEQFF. The CDR3 DNA reads TGTGCCAGCAGTTCCCCCAGAGGGAGTGAGCAGTTCTTC.